Listed here are 32 T cell receptor beta chains from one sample, sequenced in a study of T cell changes during pregnancy in multiple sclerosis. Using immunoSEQ multiplex PCR, the repertoire was profiled, and TCRdb retains in-frame clones only, with some absent. The sample lists about 50,000 clones, about nine tenths occurring once. The sequencing used CD4+ T cells from peripheral blood mononuclear cells, collected in the second trimester of pregnancy. All receptors come from a female donor with multiple sclerosis, enrolled in a pregnancy study.

This clone came up once. The chain links TRBV6-6 to TRBJ1-5, with 11 bases fitting TRBD1. This CDR3 has 15 residues. J lost 6 bases, V lost 5 bases, and 6 bases had no gene match. The V gene's germline CDR1 is MNHNY and CDR2 SVGAGI (reference sequence). As DNA, the CDR3 is TGTGCCAGCAGTCCAGGGGACAGGGGGAGTCAGCCCCAGCATTTT. This gives the protein CASSPGDRGSQPQHF.

This sequence joins TRBV9 and TRBJ1-5; the D gene is possibly TRBD1 (6 bases). V was shortened by 0 bases and J by 2 bases, with 9 bases between the two germline ends. The CDR3 extends over 15 amino acids. Germline lookup yields CDR1 SGDLS and CDR2 YYNGEE. DNA of the CDR3: TGTGCCAGCAGCGTAGGGGGGCAGGGCAATCAGCCCCAGCATTTT. The encoded protein is CASSVGGQGNQPQHF.

The CDR3 nucleotides are TGTGCCAGCAGCTCGCGACAGGCTACGGGCTATGGCTACACCTTC. Encoded protein: CASSSRQATGYGYTF. The chain is built from TRBV11-2 and TRBJ1-2; D may be TRBD1 (6 bases). Deletions cut 4 bases from V and 4 bases from J, with 16 bases between. The CDR3 is made up of 15 amino acids. Germline-derived CDR1 and CDR2 are SGHAT and FQNNGV.

This chain joins TRBV5-1 and TRBJ1-5; no clear D gene. Germline CDR1 reads SGHRS; CDR2 reads YFSETQ. V lost 6 bases and J lost 0, with 13 bases in between. This CDR3 spans 15 amino acids. The CDR3 loop is CASKAGPTSNQPQHF. The CDR3 nucleotides are TGCGCCAGCAAGGCAGGTCCAACTAGCAATCAGCCCCAGCATTTT.

The rearrangement joins TRBV7-9 to TRBJ2-1; 7 bases map to TRBD1. V lost 2 bases to trimming and J lost 5 bases; unmatched junction nucleotides: 9. The CDR3 is 16 amino acids. Per the germline V gene, CDR1 is SEHNR and CDR2 is FQNEAQ (reference sequence). CDR3 DNA sequence: TGTGCCAGCAGCTTACGGACAGGATCACTCGACAATGAGCAGTTCTTC. Translation gives CASSLRTGSLDNEQFF.

The CDR3 DNA follows: TGCGCCAGCAGTGAGTCGGGACTAGCGGGGGACCTCGTCTCCTACAATGAGCAGTTCTTC. The encoded protein is CASSESGLAGDLVSYNEQFF. The rearrangement links TRBV10-1 to TRBJ2-1, with TRBD2 matching 14 bases. V shed 0 bases and J 0 bases; nucleotides not matched to a gene: 7. Germline values: CDR1 WNHNN, CDR2 SYGVQD (reference sequence). This CDR3 spans 20 amino acids.

The chain links TRBV18 to TRBJ2-3; TRBD2 agrees at 11 bases. V shed 3 bases, J shed 1 base, and the junction held 9 bases outside the gene matches. The length of the CDR3 is 18 residues. CDR1 KGHSH and CDR2 LQKENI come from the germline V gene. The CDR3 protein is CASSPTNSGGAGTDTQYF. The CDR3 DNA follows: TGTGCCAGCTCACCTACGAATAGCGGGGGGGCAGGCACAGATACGCAGTATTTT.

The chain has TRBV5-1 and TRBJ2-3; the match to TRBD2 covers 8 bases. The junction had 8 bases not matched to a gene; V was cut back by 4 bases and J by 4 bases. Per the germline V gene, CDR1 is SGHRS and CDR2 is YFSETQ. This CDR3 comprises 15 residues. The CDR3 sequence is CASSRTGGASDTQYF. The CDR3 DNA reads as TGCGCCAGCAGCCGCACCGGGGGGGCCTCAGATACGCAGTATTTT. The variable domain in full, with the rest retrieved from reference TRBV5-1 and TRBJ2-3, is KAGVTQTPRYLIKTRGQQVTLSCSPISGHRSVSWYQQTPGQGLQFLFEYFSETQRNKGNFPGRFSGRQFSNSRSEMNVSTLELGDSALYLCASSRTGGASDTQYFGPGTRLTVL.

The chain is built from TRBV29-1 and TRBJ1-2; no firm D call. Trimming stripped 6 bases from V and 0 bases from J, with 14 bases between. This CDR3 is 14 amino acids long. Germline CDR1 is SQVTM and CDR2 is ANQGSEA. Here the CDR3 DNA reads TGCAGCGTGGTCAGTCAGGAAGCTAACTATGGCTACACCTTC. The encoded protein is CSVVSQEANYGYTF.

For the CDR3, the DNA is TGCGCCAGCAGCTTCGTTTCGGGACACTTCAATGAGCAGTTCTTC. Protein product: CASSFVSGHFNEQFF. This chain links TRBV5-1 with TRBJ2-1, with TRBD1 as a possible D gene (6 bases). The CDR3 runs 15 residues. CDR1 is SGHRS and CDR2 is YFSETQ in the germline V gene. V was shortened by 2 bases and J by 6 bases, with 15 bases between the two germline ends.

This chain uses TRBV29-1 with TRBJ2-4; a weak D match, TRBD1 (6 bases). Germline CDR1 is SQVTM and CDR2 is ANQGSEA. The length of the CDR3 is 12 residues. The V and J ends lost 4 bases and 9 bases respectively, with 13 bases between them. As DNA, the CDR3 is TGCAGCGTTGTTTTGCAGGGGACCATTCAGTACTTC. It is translated as CSVVLQGTIQYF. Filled out from reference TRBV29-1 and TRBJ2-4, the complete variable domain reads SAVISQKPSRDICQRGTSLTIQCQVDSQVTMMFWYRQQPGQSLTLIATANQGSEATYESGFVIDKFPISRPNLTFSTLTVSNMSPEDSSIYLCSVVLQGTIQYFGAGTRLSVL.

The chain has TRBV9 and TRBJ2-5, with 11 bases lining up with TRBD2. Germline values: CDR1 SGDLS, CDR2 YYNGEE. This CDR3 is 16 amino acids long. V was clipped by 2 bases and J by 7 bases; unmatched bases: 10. The CDR3 DNA reads as TGTGCCAGCAGCGTCGAACCACTAGCGGGGGCGGTGACCCAGTACTTC. This sequence encodes CASSVEPLAGAVTQYF. The whole variable domain, filled in from reference TRBV9 and TRBJ2-5, reads DSGVTQTPKHLITATGQRVTLRCSPRSGDLSVYWYQQSLDQGLQFLIQYYNGEERAKGNILERFSAQQFPDLHSELNLSSLELGDSALYFCASSVEPLAGAVTQYFGPGTRLLVL.

This chain uses TRBV29-1 with TRBJ2-1; maybe TRBD2 (6 bases). This CDR3 is built from 16 residues. Germline assignment: CDR1 SQVTM and CDR2 ANQGSEA. The V end was cut by 4 bases, the J end by 0 bases, with 16 bases between. For the CDR3, the DNA is TGCAGCGTTGTATTTAGGAGGGTAAGCTCCTACAATGAGCAGTTCTTC. It is translated as CSVVFRRVSSYNEQFF.

This CDR3 is CASSYSKGGRGTEAFF. CDR3 coding DNA: TGTGCCAGCAGTTACTCGAAAGGGGGCAGAGGCACTGAAGCTTTCTTT. This chain joins TRBV6-5 and TRBJ1-1, with 7 bases identical to TRBD1. Per germline, CDR1 MNHEY and CDR2 SVGAGI. V shed 0 bases, J shed 4 bases, and the junction held 8 bases outside the gene matches. The CDR3 runs to 16 residues.

The chain employs TRBV11-2 and TRBJ1-1; no clear D. Germline V lookup: CDR1 SGHAT, CDR2 FQNNGV. V lost 4 bases, J lost 6 bases, and 15 bases lay in between. CDR3 length: 14 residues. The CDR3 coding sequence is TGTGCCAGCAGCTCCCAGAGACACCAGCCTGAAGCTTTCTTT. Translation gives CASSSQRHQPEAFF.

The chain combines TRBV7-8 with TRBJ2-1; TRBD1 aligns across 7 bases. The CDR3 sequence is 14 residues long. V lost 5 bases to trimming and J lost 7 bases; unmatched junction nucleotides: 8. Per the germline V gene, CDR1 is SGHVS and CDR2 is FQNEAQ. DNA of the CDR3: TGTGCCAGCAGCCTTAGACAGGGTGCAAATGAGCAGTTCTTC. Amino acids: CASSLRQGANEQFF.

The CDR3 region is CASSLTGYGYTF. For the CDR3, the DNA is TGTGCCAGCAGCTTGACAGGGTATGGCTACACCTTC. The chain employs TRBV7-9 and TRBJ1-2; TRBD1 matches at 7 bases. In germline, CDR1 is SEHNR, CDR2 FQNEAQ (reference sequence). V was pared by 3 bases and J by 5 bases, with 0 bases of the junction left unmatched. This CDR3 spans 12 amino acids.

CDR3 sequence: CASSAERISGNTIYF. DNA for the CDR3: TGTGCCAGCAGCGCAGAGAGGATCTCTGGAAACACCATATATTTT. The V gene is TRBV7-8, the J gene TRBJ1-3, with D hard to call. The CDR3 contains 15 residues. Trimming left V 5 bases short and J 0 bases short, with 11 bases between. Germline CDR1 reads SGHVS; CDR2 reads FQNEAQ.

The chain uses TRBV19 and TRBJ2-7; TRBD1 matches 7 bases. The CDR3 spans 14 residues. Trimming at V came to 4 bases and at J to 5 bases, leaving 8 bases not matched to a gene. Per germline, CDR1 LNHDA and CDR2 SQIVND (reference sequence). The CDR3 DNA is TGTGCCAGTAGTACCCGACAGGGCTTGGACGAGCAGTACTTC. Protein: CASSTRQGLDEQYF.

V is TRBV9 and J is TRBJ1-1; 10 nucleotides agree with TRBD1. V trimming: 3 bases; J trimming: 1 base; junction bases outside the gene matches: 3. CDR3 length equals 15 residues. CDR1 and CDR2 from the germline V gene are SGDLS and YYNGEE. CDR3 sequence: CASSEDRGANTEAFF. CDR3 DNA sequence: TGTGCCAGCAGCGAGGACAGGGGGGCGAACACTGAAGCTTTCTTT.

This sequence joins TRBV2 and TRBJ1-1, with 7 bases fitting TRBD1. With V trimmed by 0 bases and J by 5 bases, 12 bases remained unmatched. The CDR3 consists of 17 residues. Germline values: CDR1 SNHLY, CDR2 FYNNEI. The CDR3 region has the DNA TGTGCCAGCAGTGAAGCGCAGGGGGAAGGGGTGAGAACTGAAGCTTTCTTT. As protein: CASSEAQGEGVRTEAFF.

The chain links TRBV6-1 to TRBJ1-5; weak D call: TRBD1 (6 bases). In germline, CDR1 is MNHNS, CDR2 SASEGT. Trimming shortened V by 5 bases and J by 5 bases, and 13 bases separated the two germline ends. The CDR3 has 14 amino acids. CDR3 protein: CASSLQGGDQPQHF. CDR3 in DNA: TGTGCCAGCAGTTTACAGGGAGGGGATCAGCCCCAGCATTTT.

The chain links TRBV30 to TRBJ1-2, with D perhaps TRBD1 (5 bases). The CDR3 spans 16 residues. Germline CDR1 reads GTSNPN; CDR2 reads SVGIG (reference sequence). With 0 bases removed from V and 8 bases from J, the gap between germline ends came to 22 bases. The CDR3 nucleotides are TGTGCCTGGAGTGTAGGGGCCCCGGGCAGGTTCGGCGGCTACACCTTC. Its translation is CAWSVGAPGRFGGYTF.

The chain carries TRBV2 and TRBJ1-1; D gene uncertain. Per germline, CDR1 SNHLY and CDR2 FYNNEI. This CDR3 region has 13 residues. The germline V and J ends were trimmed by 3 bases and 5 bases, with 10 bases remaining between them. The CDR3 is CASSDRGGTEAFF. The CDR3 DNA sequence: TGTGCCAGCAGTGACCGGGGAGGTACTGAAGCTTTCTTT.

The V gene is TRBV5-4, the J gene TRBJ2-1, with TRBD2 matching 7 bases. The CDR3 covers 13 residues. V was clipped by 5 bases and J by 7 bases; unmatched bases: 6. CDR1 and CDR2 from the germline V gene are SGHNT and YYREEE (reference sequence). CDR3 loop: CASRGGGLNEQFF. The DNA of the CDR3 is TGTGCCAGCAGGGGCGGGGGTCTAAATGAGCAGTTCTTC.

This chain uses TRBV7-2 with TRBJ1-5, with a weak D call TRBD1 (5 bases). The V end was cut by 4 bases, the J end by 2 bases, with 18 bases between. CDR1 and CDR2 from the germline V gene are SGHTA and FQGNSA. The CDR3 length is 17 residues. CDR3 nucleotides: TGTGCCAGCAGCTCACAACAGGCCCCTCGGGGCAATCAGCCCCAGCATTTT. Translating it yields CASSSQQAPRGNQPQHF. Together with reference TRBV7-2 and TRBJ1-5, the CDR3 gives the full variable domain: GAGVSQSPSNKVTEKGKDVELRCDPISGHTALYWYRQSLGQGLEFLIYFQGNSAPDKSGLPSDRFSAERTGGSVSTLTIQRTQQEDSAVYLCASSSQQAPRGNQPQHFGDGTRLSIL.

V and J are TRBV25-1 and TRBJ2-7; the match to TRBD1 covers 7 bases. CDR1 is MGHDK, CDR2 SYGVNS, per germline. The junction had 8 bases not matched to a gene; V was cut back by 5 bases and J by 4 bases. The CDR3 is 14 amino acids. The DNA for the CDR3 is TGTGCCAGCAGTAAAGAGACAGGGTCTTACGAGCAGTACTTC. This translates into CASSKETGSYEQYF.

The V call is TRBV28, the J call TRBJ1-2, with 7 bases matching TRBD1. Looked up from germline, CDR1 is MDHEN and CDR2 is SYDVKM. The V gene end was trimmed by 5 bases and the J gene end by 2 bases; junction bases not matched to a gene: 14. The CDR3 runs to 17 residues. The CDR3 reads CASSAHKGGSRNYGYTF. The CDR3 nucleotides are TGTGCCAGCAGTGCTCATAAAGGGGGCTCGAGAAACTATGGCTACACCTTC.

This clone was seen a single time. The rearrangement joins TRBV2 to TRBJ1-4; tentative D call: TRBD1 (5 bases). Germline V CDR1 and CDR2: SNHLY, FYNNEI. Trimming cost V 5 bases and J 8 bases, with 21 bases left between them. The CDR3 consists of 16 residues. CDR3 in amino acids: CASSYGEVQGGEKLFF. The CDR3 DNA is TGTGCCAGCAGTTACGGTGAGGTTCAGGGAGGAGAAAAACTGTTTTTT.

The chain couples TRBV5-1 to TRBJ2-5, with TRBD2 identical over 7 bases. V lost 4 bases, J lost 2 bases, and 17 bases stayed unmatched. The length of the CDR3 is 18 residues. The germline V gene has CDR1 SGHRS and CDR2 YFSETQ. This CDR3 is CASSHGLAGYTVQETQYF. For the CDR3, the DNA is TGCGCCAGCAGCCATGGTTTAGCGGGTTACACCGTACAAGAGACCCAGTACTTC.

The chain recombines TRBV7-6 with TRBJ2-2; possible D gene TRBD1, 6 bases. V lost 1 base and J lost 7, with 13 bases in between. The germline V gene has CDR1 SGHVS and CDR2 FNYEAQ. This CDR3 region has 15 residues. CDR3 residues: CASSLVSRGFGELFF. CDR3 nucleotide sequence: TGTGCCAGCAGCTTAGTGAGCAGGGGATTCGGGGAGCTGTTTTTT. The full variable domain, its missing parts supplied by reference TRBV7-6 and TRBJ2-2, is GAGVSQSPRYKVTKRGQDVALRCDPISGHVSLYWYRQALGQGPEFLTYFNYEAQQDKSGLPNDRFSAERPEGSISTLTIQRTEQRDSAMYRCASSLVSRGFGELFFGEGSRLTVL.

This chain joins TRBV27 and TRBJ2-7; 9 nucleotides match TRBD2. Germline-derived CDR1 and CDR2 are MNHEY and SMNVEV (reference sequence). V dropped 5 bases and J dropped 8; count of bases not matched to a gene: 13. CDR3 length: 15 amino acids. The CDR3 loop is CASSLISGLARQQYF. The CDR3 DNA is TGTGCCAGCAGTCTAATTTCGGGACTAGCTCGGCAGCAGTACTTC.